The 22 T cell receptor beta chains in this list originate from one sample, sequenced in a study of shared clonotypes between healthy human individuals. TCRdb keeps only in-frame clones here, not all; method: immunoSEQ multiplex PCR. This sample has 2,500,000 or so clones, with around 92% found just once. The specimen was naive CD4+ T cells from PBMCs. Subset given: CD45RA+ positively selected. Receptors originate from a man between 18 and 35 years old in good health. Some clones in this sample may be carry-over from other donors' samples.

Comments on this clone: One end of the junction varies from germline; a read error may be responsible. The chain uses TRBV11-2 and TRBJ1-5, with TRBD1 as a possible D gene (5 bases). This CDR3 has 12 residues. The germline V gene encodes CDR1 SGHAT and CDR2 FQNNGV. The CDR3 nucleotides read TGTGCCAGCAGCTTAGGATCGGGGACCCAACATTTT. Translated: CASSLGSGTQHF. Full variable domain (remainder filled in from reference TRBV11-2 and TRBJ1-5): EAGVAQSPRYKIIEKRQSVAFWCNPISGHATLYWYQQILGQGPKLLIQFQNNGVVDDSQLPKDRFSAERLKGVDSTLKIQPAKLEDSAVYLCASSLGSGTQHFGDGTRLSIL.

The genes are TRBV5-6 and TRBJ1-2; D gene uncertain. Germline assignment: CDR1 SGHDT and CDR2 YYEEEE. There are 12 residues in the CDR3. Trimming took off 0 bases at V and 6 bases at J, with 6 bases between the two ends. CDR3 amino acids: CASSLDRHGYTF. The CDR3 DNA is TGTGCCAGCAGCTTGGACAGACATGGCTACACCTTC.

The chain recombines TRBV27 with TRBJ1-1; D gene unclear. In germline, CDR1 is MNHEY, CDR2 SMNVEV (reference sequence). This CDR3 has 14 residues. V gave up 3 bases and J gave up 6 bases, with 14 bases separating them. CDR3 loop: CASSFGLGLAEAFF. CDR3 DNA: TGTGCCAGCAGTTTTGGTCTCGGGCTGGCTGAAGCTTTCTTT.

The gene calls are TRBV28 and TRBJ2-7; maybe TRBD2 (7 bases). Germline CDR1 and CDR2: MDHEN and SYDVKM. CDR3 length: 15 residues. V gave up 5 bases and J gave up 2 bases, with 16 bases separating them. CDR3 DNA: TGTGCCAGCAGTGGGGGGGCTTCCCTTACCTACGAGCAGTACTTC. Its protein product is CASSGGASLTYEQYF.

V gene TRBV11-1 combines with J gene TRBJ2-1; D is perhaps TRBD1 (6 bases). The CDR3 is 15 residues long. V was trimmed by 5 bases and J by 4 bases, leaving 15 bases between them. In germline, CDR1 is SGHAT, CDR2 FQDESV (reference sequence). CDR3 DNA: TGTGCCAGCAGCCTATTACAGGGTTCGTACAATGAGCAGTTCTTC. Residues: CASSLLQGSYNEQFF. The complete variable domain, with remaining parts taken from reference TRBV11-1 and TRBJ2-1, reads EAEVAQSPRYKITEKSQAVAFWCDPISGHATLYWYRQILGQGPELLVQFQDESVVDDSQLPKDRFSAERLKGVDSTLKIQPAELGDSAMYLCASSLLQGSYNEQFFGPGTRLTVL.

The chain combines TRBV25-1 with TRBJ1-6, with 7 bases lining up with TRBD1. Germline-derived CDR1 and CDR2 are MGHDK and SYGVNS. The J segment lost 0 bases and the V segment lost 8 bases, leaving 1 base of the junction unmatched. CDR3 length equals 14 residues. The CDR3 is CASSGGSYNSPLHF. Here the CDR3 DNA reads TGTGCCAGCTCAGGGGGCTCCTATAATTCACCCCTCCACTTT.

The chain is built from TRBV11-2 and TRBJ1-1; 9 positions match TRBD1. The V segment lost 5 bases and the J segment 3 bases; nucleotides outside the gene matches: 16. The germline V gene encodes CDR1 SGHAT and CDR2 FQNNGV. This CDR3 contains 18 residues. The CDR3, as DNA: TGTGCCAGCAGCACTACAGGGGGCAATCGGTGGGAGTACACTGAAGCTTTCTTT. Translated: CASSTTGGNRWEYTEAFF.

V usage is TRBV7-2 and J usage is TRBJ1-1; no definite D call. Germline-derived CDR1 and CDR2 are SGHTA and FQGNSA. The V end lost 1 base, the J end lost 0 bases, and 12 bases lay between the germline ends. The CDR3 is made up of 16 amino acids. CDR3 DNA sequence: TGTGCCAGCAGCTTAGTTGCGGGGAGGGTGAACACTGAAGCTTTCTTT. Amino acid sequence: CASSLVAGRVNTEAFF.

As to this clone: This sample also contains other DNA sequences that code for the same CDR3. The gene calls are TRBV19 and TRBJ1-1, with unresolved D. CDR1 is LNHDA, CDR2 SQIVND, per germline (reference sequence). Trimming removed 2 bases from V and 4 bases from J, with 11 bases in between. This CDR3 has 14 residues. The DNA of the CDR3 is TGTGCCAGTAGTATATTGGGAGGTAGCACTGAAGCTTTCTTT. Residues: CASSILGGSTEAFF.

The chain uses TRBV27 and TRBJ2-2; 9 bases fit TRBD2. The CDR3 is 15 amino acids. With V trimmed by 7 bases and J by 3 bases, 6 bases remained unmatched. Germline V gene sequence: CDR1 MNHEY, CDR2 SMNVEV (reference sequence). The CDR3 sequence is CASTLAGADTGELFF. In DNA, the CDR3 is TGTGCCAGCACATTAGCGGGAGCCGACACCGGGGAGCTGTTTTTT.

This chain joins TRBV30 and TRBJ2-1; the match to TRBD2 covers 7 bases. Per the germline V gene, CDR1 is GTSNPN and CDR2 is SVGIG (reference sequence). V shed 1 base, J shed 5 bases, and the junction held 14 bases outside the gene matches. The CDR3 sequence is 17 residues long. CDR3 in DNA: TGTGCCTGGAGTGCCTTCGGGACTAACCGGCGGGACAATGAGCAGTTCTTC. It translates to CAWSAFGTNRRDNEQFF.

The chain carries TRBV5-6 and TRBJ2-1; D is uncertain. Germline V gene data show CDR1 as SGHDT and CDR2 as YYEEEE. Trimming took 0 bases from V and 8 from J, leaving 6 bases between them. The CDR3 consists of 12 residues. DNA of the CDR3: TGTGCCAGCAGCTTGGAAAGGTATGAGCAGTTCTTC. Encoded protein: CASSLERYEQFF.

This clone has a single count. The chain combines TRBV18 with TRBJ2-4; no clear D. The V gene lost 1 base and the J gene lost 2 bases, with 6 bases spanning the gap. Germline values: CDR1 KGHSH, CDR2 LQKENI. The CDR3 consists of 14 residues. CDR3 coding DNA: TGTGCCAGCTCACCACAGAAGCCCAAAAACATTCAGTACTTC. It yields the protein CASSPQKPKNIQYF.

The rearrangement joins TRBV9 to TRBJ1-5, with 10 bases identical to TRBD1. Germline trimming cut 4 bases from V and 8 bases from J; bases unmatched to any gene: 6. Germline CDR1 reads SGDLS; CDR2 reads YYNGEE. CDR3 length: 14 amino acids. The CDR3: CASSPTGGLEPQHF. The CDR3 bases are TGTGCCAGCAGCCCGACAGGGGGCCTTGAGCCCCAGCATTTT.

The chain carries TRBV9 and TRBJ2-1; possibly TRBD2 for D (5 bases). From germline, CDR1 is SGDLS and CDR2 YYNGEE. This CDR3 has 15 residues. Deletions cut 3 bases from V and 4 bases from J, with 14 bases between. The CDR3 DNA follows: TGTGCCAGCAGCGCCTTTGGAGGCGGGTACAATGAGCAGTTCTTC. This sequence encodes CASSAFGGGYNEQFF.

The chain is built from TRBV28 and TRBJ1-1, with 7 bases identical to TRBD1. The ends lost 6 bases at V and 1 base at J; junction bases unmatched: 8. The CDR3 runs 15 residues. From germline, CDR1 is MDHEN and CDR2 SYDVKM. The CDR3 region has the DNA TGTGCCAGCAGCCGACAGGGTTTTGGGAACACTGAAGCTTTCTTT. This codes for CASSRQGFGNTEAFF. The full variable domain, its missing parts supplied by reference TRBV28 and TRBJ1-1, is DVKVTQSSRYLVKRTGEKVFLECVQDMDHENMFWYRQDPGLGLRLIYFSYDVKMKEKGDIPEGYSVSREKKERFSLILESASTNQTSMYLCASSRQGFGNTEAFFGQGTRLTVV.

The chain has TRBV7-9 and TRBJ1-4; D uncertain. V gave up 1 base and J gave up 8 bases, with 14 bases separating them. Per germline, CDR1 SEHNR and CDR2 FQNEAQ (reference sequence). This CDR3 has 15 residues. The CDR3 reads CASSLEGNVREKLFF. In nucleotides, the CDR3 is TGTGCCAGCAGCTTAGAAGGAAACGTACGGGAAAAACTGTTTTTT.

This clone was found once. The same CDR3 also results from other DNA sequences found in this sample. The chain uses TRBV9 and TRBJ1-1, with D perhaps TRBD1 (6 bases). Germline assignment: CDR1 SGDLS and CDR2 YYNGEE. Between the trimmed V and J ends, which lost 3 bases and 1 base, there was a span of 7 bases. The CDR3 runs 13 residues. Here the CDR3 reads CASSAGQNTEAFF. CDR3 DNA: TGTGCCAGCAGCGCGGGACAGAACACTGAAGCTTTCTTT.

The chain has TRBV28 and TRBJ1-4, with 9 positions matching TRBD1. The CDR3 is 15 residues long. V shed 5 bases, J shed 8 bases, and the junction held 9 bases outside the gene matches. Germline lookup yields CDR1 MDHEN and CDR2 SYDVKM. In DNA form, the CDR3 reads TGTGCCAGCAGTGTGGGACAGGGACAGGAGGAAAAACTGTTTTTT. This encodes CASSVGQGQEEKLFF.

This clone has only one observation. V is TRBV2 and J is TRBJ2-3, with D possibly TRBD1 on 5 matching bases. Germline CDR1 and CDR2: SNHLY and FYNNEI. Trimming left V 5 bases short and J 2 bases short, with 14 bases between. The CDR3 is 15 residues long. As DNA, the CDR3 is TGTGCCAGCAGTTGGGTAGGGGCATACACAGATACGCAGTATTTT. This gives the protein CASSWVGAYTDTQYF.

The genes are TRBV5-1 and TRBJ2-1, with 11 bases that match TRBD2. In germline, CDR1 is SGHRS, CDR2 YFSETQ. CDR3 size: 15 residues. Trimming took 2 bases from V and 3 from J; bases not matched to a gene: 1. The CDR3 DNA reads TGCGCCAGCAGCTTTACTAGCGGGGGCTACAATGAGCAGTTCTTC. Encoded protein: CASSFTSGGYNEQFF.

The chain combines TRBV28 with TRBJ2-7; perhaps TRBD1 as D (6 bases). In germline, CDR1 is MDHEN, CDR2 SYDVKM. The CDR3 consists of 15 residues. The V end was cut by 6 bases, the J end by 2 bases, with 17 bases between. Here the CDR3 DNA reads TGTGCCAGCAGCTCCACATCGGGACACCCCTACGAGCAGTACTTC. Translated, it gives CASSSTSGHPYEQYF.